The 5 T cell receptor beta chains below were found in one sample sequenced in a study of blood T cell repertoires in COVID-19. Generated by immunoSEQ multiplex PCR, the TCRdb table keeps only in-frame clones and is missing some. The sample has 350,000 to 450,000 clones; roughly 85% are singletons. The sequencing input was peripheral blood. All receptors come from a woman aged 18 to 35 with acute or convalescent COVID-19.

V and J are TRBV5-4 and TRBJ1-6; no clear D gene. With 4 bases removed from V and 10 bases from J, the gap between germline ends came to 24 bases. Looked up from germline, CDR1 is SGHNT and CDR2 is YYREEE (reference sequence). This CDR3 spans 17 amino acids. CDR3: CASSRGRAPREESPLHF. DNA for the CDR3: TGTGCCAGCAGCCGCGGACGGGCCCCCCGGGAGGAATCACCCCTCCACTTT. Together with reference TRBV5-4 and TRBJ1-6, the CDR3 gives the full variable domain: ETGVTQSPTHLIKTRGQQVTLRCSSQSGHNTVSWYQQALGQGPQFIFQYYREEENGRGNFPPRFSGLQFPNYSSELNVNALELDDSALYLCASSRGRAPREESPLHFGNGTRLTVT.

The chain links TRBV29-1 to TRBJ2-5; possibly TRBD2 for D (7 bases). CDR3 length: 13 residues. The germline V and J ends were trimmed by 8 bases and 1 base, with 14 bases remaining between them. Germline CDR1 reads SQVTM; CDR2 reads ANQGSEA. This CDR3 reads CSSLGGGQETQYF. DNA for the CDR3: TGCAGCTCACTAGGGGGGGGCCAAGAGACCCAGTACTTC.

CDR3 coding DNA: TGTGCCAGCAGCTTAAGCTTCCCGAACACTGAAGCTTTCTTT. Protein: CASSLSFPNTEAFF. This chain links TRBV11-2 with TRBJ1-1; D call uncertain. CDR3 size: 14 residues. The V and J ends lost 2 bases and 1 base respectively, with 8 bases between them. In germline, CDR1 is SGHAT, CDR2 FQNNGV. Full variable domain (remainder filled in from reference TRBV11-2 and TRBJ1-1): EAGVAQSPRYKIIEKRQSVAFWCNPISGHATLYWYQQILGQGPKLLIQFQNNGVVDDSQLPKDRFSAERLKGVDSTLKIQPAKLEDSAVYLCASSLSFPNTEAFFGQGTRLTVV.

V is TRBV6-5 and J is TRBJ1-1; the D is unclear. The CDR3 covers 13 residues. Germline CDR1 reads MNHEY; CDR2 reads SVGAGI. The V gene lost 11 bases and the J gene lost 3 bases, with 16 bases spanning the gap. The CDR3: CAVRGRSDTEAFF. CDR3 in DNA: TGTGCCGTCCGCGGTAGGAGCGACACTGAAGCTTTCTTT.

The V and J genes are TRBV30 and TRBJ1-3; a possible D gene is TRBD1 (6 bases). In germline, CDR1 is GTSNPN, CDR2 SVGIG (reference sequence). The CDR3 consists of 14 residues. V was pared by 3 bases and J by 9 bases, with 18 bases between. The CDR3 DNA reads as TGTGCCTGGAGCGACACAGGGATCCGAGGCACCATATATTTT. Protein: CAWSDTGIRGTIYF.